This T cell receptor beta chain was found in a study of blood T cell repertoires in COVID-19. At the level of the study: Acute and convalescent COVID-19 samples came from the United States, Italy and Spain. PBMCs, B-cell-depleted T cells, or T cells provided the cDNA or gDNA that made up the material.

CDR1 and CDR2 from the germline V gene are SQVTM and ANQGSEA. This CDR3 comprises 14 residues. Trimming cost V 6 bases and J 7 bases; bases outside gene matches: 9. Under the authors' procedure: Amplification of reference gene primers was used by the study to estimate nucleated cell counts. TCRdb's table, derived via immunoSEQ multiplex PCR, lists solely in-frame clones and lacks some. That table supplies the V and J calls and clone size; D and trimming were determined from the DNA. Of a few hundred thousand clones in the sample, 87% are singletons; the top ten hold 7.8%. The sequenced sample was peripheral blood. This chain connects TRBV29-1 to TRBJ2-2; 9 bases fit TRBD1. This clonotype originated in a woman in her 50s who had recovered from COVID-19. The CDR3 spells CSVGTGRFGGELFF. For the CDR3, the DNA is TGCAGCGTGGGGACAGGGAGGTTCGGCGGGGAGCTGTTTTTT.